In this sample, the clone carrying this T cell receptor beta chain turned up many times. The antigen is not known. Each CDR3 protein is one row after TCRdb ran MiXCR on the 5' RACE reads. The table has about 77,000 distinct CDR3 sequences, over 9% seen once. The sample comes from a study of early T cells in non-severe SARS-CoV-2 infection. General study points: Matches to VDJdb favored anti-spike CD8 responses and missed private and CD4 specificities.

Sequencing was carried out using whole blood. This receptor was taken from an adult who was a healthcare worker with PCR-confirmed SARS-CoV-2 infection or an uninfected control (not recorded which).

The CDR3 is CASSIGAGVSYEQYF. In nucleotides, the CDR3 is TGTGCCAGTAGTATCGGAGCGGGAGTCTCCTACGAGCAGTACTTC. J is TRBJ2-7 and V is TRBV19; 8 positions match TRBD2. J lost 0 bases, V lost 3 bases, and 4 bases had no gene match. The CDR3 extends over 15 amino acids. Germline V CDR1 and CDR2: LNHDA, SQIVND (reference sequence). Full variable domain (remainder filled in from reference TRBV19 and TRBJ2-7): DGGITQSPKYLFRKEGQNVTLSCEQNLNHDAMYWYRQDPGQGLRLIYYSQIVNDFQKGDIAEGYSVSREKKESFPLTVTSAQKNPTAFYLCASSIGAGVSYEQYFGPGTRLTVT.